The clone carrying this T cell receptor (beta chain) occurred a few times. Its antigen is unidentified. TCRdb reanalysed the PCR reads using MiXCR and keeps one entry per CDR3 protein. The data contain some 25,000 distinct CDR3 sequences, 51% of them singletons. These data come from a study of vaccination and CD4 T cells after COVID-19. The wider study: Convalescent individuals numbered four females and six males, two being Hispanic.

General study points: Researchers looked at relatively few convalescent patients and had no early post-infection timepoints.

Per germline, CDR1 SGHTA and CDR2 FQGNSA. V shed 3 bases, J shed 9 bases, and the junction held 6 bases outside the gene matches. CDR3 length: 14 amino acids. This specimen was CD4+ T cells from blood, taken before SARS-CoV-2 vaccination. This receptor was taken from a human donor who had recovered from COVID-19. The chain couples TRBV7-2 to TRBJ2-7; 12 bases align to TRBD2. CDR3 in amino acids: CASSLTSGSGVQYF. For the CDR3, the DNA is TGTGCCAGCAGCTTGACTAGCGGGAGCGGGGTGCAGTACTTC.